The present TCR beta chain was sequenced within a study of cytomegalovirus exposure and HLA in healthy donors (dated by TCRdb to between 2016 and 2019). For context, the study as a whole: According to an earlier analysis of around 600 of the donors, about 170 million T cells yielded 100 million or so unique TCR beta sequences and approximately 300 Gb of sequence data. Genome-wide SNP genotypes for about 55% of the roughly 670 donors were used in a later genetic analysis, which treated that subset as a discovery cohort. An earlier analysis of about 620 of the donors applied high-throughput TCR beta sequencing to assess whether each TCR beta V gene segment acted as functional or pseudogenic. Because of strong linkage in the cohort, roughly five DR-DQ haplotypes were treated as single units for association and clustering. Among the 398 genotyped donors, under 90% belonged to the genetic ancestry cluster associated with self-reported Caucasian donors. An early release covering about 600 HLA-typed donors comprised approximately 300 gigabases of sequencing data and around 86 million unique TCR sequences. Typing coverage varied by locus: about 629-630 donors for A, B, C, DRB1 and DQB1; 500 to 550 for DQA1; 606 for DPA1; roughly 450 for DPB1. Across roughly 420 genotyped donors of the cohort, an average of approximately 240,000 unique TCR beta nucleotide sequences per donor were sequenced, and 15% to 20% of those sequences were non-productive. Rather than using new phenotypic data, the later analysis identified candidate immune exposures from TCR beta sequences and from how often those sequences occurred across donors. Donor age, sex, ethnicity and CMV serostatus were compiled together with the repertoire data. A later analysis re-analyzed previously published TCR beta repertoires from 666 donors and added high-resolution HLA genotyping to study TCR occurrence patterns. In addition to the first cohort of several hundred subjects, a separate validation cohort of 120 different subjects was used. High-throughput TCR immunosequencing, statistical association of individual TCRs with disease status, and machine learning were combined to predict cytomegalovirus infection status. All discovery cohort repertoires had been generated using a single sequencing platform. HLA typing included class I and class II loci at four-digit resolution. The study profiled the T cell repertoires of more than 500 subjects by immunosequencing and related them to cytomegalovirus serostatus. The study aimed to test whether signatures of past pathogen exposure could be identified by cataloging public T cell receptors. General findings and caveats noted by the study authors: The sequencing pipeline was judged likely to have produced a cluster of highly shared sequence variants as a technical artifact. A few of the identified cytomegalovirus-associated TCR beta chains were confirmed in vitro to be specific for cytomegalovirus antigens. Compared with equally common non-associated chains, HLA-associated TCR beta chains in a later analysis were more clonally expanded and had lower generation probabilities. Linkage disequilibrium might explain the correlated functional status among segregating V segments, but an unknown experimental factor could not be excluded. Most TCR sequences were observed very rarely across donors, whereas some public TCRs were present in many individuals. It was suggested by the authors that the approach could potentially be generalized to other disease states and immunological phenotypes. The presence/absence analyses assumed that sequencing depth was roughly uniform across donors, and that assumption may not be true. Because the 87-base-pair reads could not distinguish some IMGT-functional V segments, including TRBV6-2 and TRBV6-3, those segments were excluded. Strong co-occurrence of HLA alleles, especially DR and DQ, made assigning TCR associations to individual alleles difficult. Several of the top co-occurrence clusters appeared to be linked to parvovirus B19, influenza, CMV and Epstein-Barr virus, according to a later analysis. HLA typing was unavailable for some donors at each locus, so association tests used only the typed subset. The study gave a list of some 150 TCR beta chains associated with cytomegalovirus. In a later analysis, the rate of TCR association differed among HLA loci, with DRB1 alleles having the most associated TCRs and HLA-C alleles having the fewest. The cohort was sequenced for TCR beta chains only, and without alpha or paired-chain data the features that could be detected were limited. An association between a missense DCLRE1C variant and V-gene and J-gene trimming of TCR beta chains was found in a later genetic analysis and replicated in an independent cohort. Because counts were too low, some 16 rarely observed V segments, including chromosome 9 orphons, were excluded from the earlier analysis of 587 of the donors. Immune exposure information for the cohort was limited to CMV serostatus. A later analysis found that most CMV-associated TCR beta chains appeared HLA-restricted, with HLA associations seemingly driven largely by CMV exposure. In a later analysis, about 16,000 TCR beta sequences were associated with specific HLA alleles at a false discovery rate of 0.05. In both the original and validation cohorts, the classifier was reported to diagnose cytomegalovirus status with high specificity and sensitivity. An earlier analysis of some 560 of the donors showed that most TCR beta V segments appeared in productive rearrangements either about 87% or about 30% of the time, which broadly matched IMGT annotations. According to a later genetic analysis, donors in an Asian-associated ancestry cluster had fewer N-insertions in productive TCRs than the approximately 630-donor mean. A further reported finding was that TCR beta sequences accurately predicted the HLA-A and HLA-B alleles for most subjects in the first cohort.

The protocol used for the library was the immunoSEQ multiplex PCR assay. The multiplex PCR relied on a mix of 60 forward primers for TCR Vbeta segments and 13 reverse primers for TCR Jbeta segments. A multiplex PCR assay on genomic DNA amplified the CDR3 region of rearranged TCR beta genes. The amplified TCR beta libraries were sequenced on the Illumina HiSeq System as 87-base-pair reads. As for how the authors treated the data: A later analysis tallied roughly 76 million unique TCR beta chains across the 550 to 850 repertoires, and about 12 million of those chains were shared by two or more donors. A nearest-neighbor algorithm error-corrected the raw reads and collapsed the reads into unique sequences, merging closely related sequences to remove PCR and sequencing errors. To assign V, D and J gene segments, CDR3 sequences were aligned to IMGT reference sequences. Each retained sequence needed at least a six-nucleotide match to both a V gene segment and a J gene segment. Rearrangements were classified as productive when the CDR3 lacked stop codons and remained in frame with V and J, and all other rearrangements were classified as non-productive. CDR3 was defined according to IMGT convention as the region running from the second conserved V-encoded cysteine to the conserved J-encoded phenylalanine. The earlier analysis of 587 of the donors excluded any sequence lacking an unambiguous match to a single V gene segment. An earlier analysis of some 500 of the donors classified V segments as functional when productive rearrangements were above 56.7% and as segregating when the standard deviation between donors was above 5%. A statistical classification framework was built to diagnose cytomegalovirus status from the catalog of TCR beta chain sequences. In a later analysis, V and J genes were assigned by comparing TCR nucleotide sequences against IMGT/GENE-DB human TR gene sequences. A later analysis assigned CDR3 sequences and most-parsimonious VDJ recombination scenarios with the TCRdist pipeline. A later analysis defined each TCR beta chain by its CDR3 amino acid sequence plus V-gene family, and excluded reads lacking a unique V-gene family. In a later analysis, some 600 highly shared, low-generation-probability nucleotide sequences were removed to address suspected cross-contamination and a sequencing artifact. For each public chain, a later analysis derived a clonal expansion index from normalized ranks of inferred template counts within each repertoire. A later analysis computed generation probabilities with a VDJ recombination model fitted to out-of-frame rearrangements, and checked the results against IGoR. Hypergeometric tests were used in a later analysis to score TCR-TCR, TCR-HLA and TCR-CMV co-occurrence, with a repertoire-size bias correction applied to the TCR pairs. A later analysis estimated false discovery rates by permuting HLA or CMV assignments 20 times. A later analysis grouped co-occurring TCRs with DBSCAN, adding TCRdist sequence similarity when clustering within HLA-allele-positive subsets. For co-occurrence clustering, repertoires with fewer than 30,000 or more than 120,000 public chains were excluded, along with four to six repertoires with anomalous nucleotide sharing. Sourced from immuneACCESS, this table was stored by TCRdb with only in-frame sequences that have V and J called. A share of the clones is absent; for the studies checked, an unresolved V gene accounts for under half, and the remainder has no known explanation. That table supplies the V and J calls and clone size; D and trimming were determined from the DNA. Here the sample has about 150,000 clones; 65% to 80% occur a single time. The ten biggest clones cover approximately 3.4% of the sample.

The cohort consisted of hundreds of healthy bone marrow donors. At the time of sampling, every cohort member was nominally healthy, though immune exposures that went unrecorded were likely present. The donor tested CMV seropositive and was one of the 289 seropositive cohort members. A peripheral blood sample was collected from each donor, and TCR beta sequencing was performed on peripheral blood mononuclear cells. The Qiagen DNeasy Blood Extraction Kit was used to extract genomic DNA from the blood cell samples. Concerning this clone: The antigen this receptor binds is unknown. No quality values exist for individual bases; no much larger clone is one base distant.

Between the V and J ends, shortened by 0 bases and 0 bases respectively, the junction contains 14 bases. Spanning cysteine to phenylalanine, the CDR3 consists of 17 amino acids. Only the CDR3 DNA is retained, 51 bases long and in frame from the first base. CDR1 and CDR2 are drawn from the germline V gene (reference sequence): SGHNT, YYREEE. Source material: PBMCs. The rearranged chain carries TRBV5-4 and TRBJ2-3, with a tentative D gene TRBD2 over 7 matching bases. The receptor's source is a woman aged 45-59 years in good health and CMV-seropositive. The CDR3 in this case is CASSLDAGAASTDTQYF. The DNA sequence follows: TGTGCCAGCAGCTTGGACGCGGGGGCGGCTAGCACAGATACGCAGTATTTT.